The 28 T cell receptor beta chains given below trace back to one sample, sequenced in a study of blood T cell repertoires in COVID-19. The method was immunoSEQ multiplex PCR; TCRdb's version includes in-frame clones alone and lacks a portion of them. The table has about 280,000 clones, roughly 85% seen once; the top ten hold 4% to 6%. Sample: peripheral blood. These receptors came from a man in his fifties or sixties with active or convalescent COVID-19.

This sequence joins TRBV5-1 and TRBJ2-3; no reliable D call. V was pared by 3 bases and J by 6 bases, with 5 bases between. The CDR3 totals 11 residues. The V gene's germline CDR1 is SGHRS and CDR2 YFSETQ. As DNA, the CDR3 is TGCGCCAGCAGCTCCGAGGATACGCAGTATTTT. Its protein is CASSSEDTQYF.

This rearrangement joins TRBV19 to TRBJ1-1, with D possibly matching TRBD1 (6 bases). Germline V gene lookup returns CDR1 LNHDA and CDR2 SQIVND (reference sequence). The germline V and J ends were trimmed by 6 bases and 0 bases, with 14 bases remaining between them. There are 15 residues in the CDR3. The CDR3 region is CASSRGNRVNTEAFF. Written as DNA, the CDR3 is TGTGCCAGTAGCCGAGGGAACAGGGTGAACACTGAAGCTTTCTTT. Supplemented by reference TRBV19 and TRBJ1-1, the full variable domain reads DGGITQSPKYLFRKEGQNVTLSCEQNLNHDAMYWYRQDPGQGLRLIYYSQIVNDFQKGDIAEGYSVSREKKESFPLTVTSAQKNPTAFYLCASSRGNRVNTEAFFGQGTRLTVV.

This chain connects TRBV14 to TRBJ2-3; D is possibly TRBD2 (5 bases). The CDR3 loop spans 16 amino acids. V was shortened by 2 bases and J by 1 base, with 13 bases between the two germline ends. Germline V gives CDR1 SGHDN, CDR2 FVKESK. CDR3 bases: TGTGCCAGCAGCCAACTATCGGGCGGGCGCACAGATACGCAGTATTTT. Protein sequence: CASSQLSGGRTDTQYF. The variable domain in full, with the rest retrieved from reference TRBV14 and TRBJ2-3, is EAGVTQFPSHSVIEKGQTVTLRCDPISGHDNLYWYRRVMGKEIKFLLHFVKESKQDESGMPNNRFLAERTGGTYSTLKVQPAELEDSGVYFCASSQLSGGRTDTQYFGPGTRLTVL.

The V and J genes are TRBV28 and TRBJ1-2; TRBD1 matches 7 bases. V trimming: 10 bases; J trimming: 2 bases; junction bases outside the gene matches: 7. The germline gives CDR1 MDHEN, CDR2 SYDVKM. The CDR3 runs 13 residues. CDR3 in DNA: TGTGCCACTCAGGACAGGCAAAACTATGGCTACACCTTC. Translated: CATQDRQNYGYTF.

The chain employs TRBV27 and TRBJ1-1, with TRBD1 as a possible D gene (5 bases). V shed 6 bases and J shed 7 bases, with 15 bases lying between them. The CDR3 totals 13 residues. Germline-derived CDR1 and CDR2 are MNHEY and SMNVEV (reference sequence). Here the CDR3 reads CASSHGGDGEAFF. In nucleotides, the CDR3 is TGTGCCAGCAGCCACGGGGGGGACGGTGAAGCTTTCTTT.

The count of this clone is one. The CDR3 coding sequence is TGTGCCAGCAGCTTCACTAGCGGGAGTGGTACAGATACGCAGTATTTT. Amino acid sequence: CASSFTSGSGTDTQYF. This chain joins TRBV7-3 and TRBJ2-3; TRBD2 matches at 11 bases. The germline gives CDR1 SGHTA, CDR2 FQGTGA. The CDR3 is 16 amino acids. J lost 3 bases, V lost 3 bases, and 5 bases had no gene match.

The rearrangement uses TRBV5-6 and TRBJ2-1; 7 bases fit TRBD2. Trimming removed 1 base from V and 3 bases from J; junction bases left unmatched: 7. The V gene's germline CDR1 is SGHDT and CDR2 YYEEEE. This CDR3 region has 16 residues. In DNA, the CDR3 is TGTGCCAGCAGCTTGCGGGGGGAGGGCATCTACAATGAGCAGTTCTTC. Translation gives CASSLRGEGIYNEQFF.

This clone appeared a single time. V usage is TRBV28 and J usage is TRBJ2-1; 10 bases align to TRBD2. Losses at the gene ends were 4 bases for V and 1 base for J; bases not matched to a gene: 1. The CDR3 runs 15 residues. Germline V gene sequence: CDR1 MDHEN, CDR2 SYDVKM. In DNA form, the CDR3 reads TGTGCCAGCAGTTCTAGCGGGAGTTCCTACAATGAGCAGTTCTTC. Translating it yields CASSSSGSSYNEQFF.

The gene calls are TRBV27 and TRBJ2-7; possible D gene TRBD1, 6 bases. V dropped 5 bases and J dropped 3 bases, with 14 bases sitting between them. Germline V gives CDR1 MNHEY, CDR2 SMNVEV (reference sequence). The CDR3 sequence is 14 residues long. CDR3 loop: CASSRTGTNYEQYF. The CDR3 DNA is TGTGCCAGCAGTCGTACAGGGACGAACTACGAGCAGTACTTC.

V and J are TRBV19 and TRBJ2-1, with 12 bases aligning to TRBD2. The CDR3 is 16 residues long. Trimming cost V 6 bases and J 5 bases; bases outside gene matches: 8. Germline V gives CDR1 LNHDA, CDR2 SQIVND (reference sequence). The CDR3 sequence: CASSNGLAGLNNEQFF. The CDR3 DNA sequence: TGTGCCAGTAGCAATGGACTAGCGGGACTTAACAATGAGCAGTTCTTC.

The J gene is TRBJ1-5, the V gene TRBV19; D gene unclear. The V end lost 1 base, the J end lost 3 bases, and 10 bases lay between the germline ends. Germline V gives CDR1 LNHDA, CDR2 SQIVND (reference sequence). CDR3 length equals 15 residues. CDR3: CASSIGPSINQPQHF. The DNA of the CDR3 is TGTGCCAGTAGTATAGGGCCCTCGATCAATCAGCCCCAGCATTTT.

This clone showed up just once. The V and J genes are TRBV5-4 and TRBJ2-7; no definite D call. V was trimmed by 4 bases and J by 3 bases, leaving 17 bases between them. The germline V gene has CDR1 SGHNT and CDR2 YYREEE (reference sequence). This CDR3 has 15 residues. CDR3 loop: CASSLDPTPYYEQYF. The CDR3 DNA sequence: TGTGCCAGCAGCCTCGACCCGACTCCCTACTACGAGCAGTACTTC.

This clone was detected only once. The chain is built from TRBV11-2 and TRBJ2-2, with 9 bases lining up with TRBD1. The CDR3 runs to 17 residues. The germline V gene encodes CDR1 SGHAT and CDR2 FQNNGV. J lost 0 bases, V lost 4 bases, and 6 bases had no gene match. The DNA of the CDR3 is TGTGCCAGCAGCTCGACAGGGGGAAACACGAACACCGGGGAGCTGTTTTTT. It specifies CASSSTGGNTNTGELFF.

The CDR3: CASSSRVGDTEAFF. CDR3 bases: TGCGCCAGCAGCTCCAGGGTTGGGGACACTGAAGCTTTCTTT. V usage is TRBV5-1 and J usage is TRBJ1-1, with D perhaps matching TRBD1 (5 bases). The V gene lost 3 bases and the J gene lost 3 bases, with 12 bases spanning the gap. This CDR3 spans 14 amino acids. Germline CDR1 and CDR2: SGHRS and YFSETQ. The complete variable domain, with remaining parts taken from reference TRBV5-1 and TRBJ1-1, reads KAGVTQTPRYLIKTRGQQVTLSCSPISGHRSVSWYQQTPGQGLQFLFEYFSETQRNKGNFPGRFSGRQFSNSRSEMNVSTLELGDSALYLCASSSRVGDTEAFFGQGTRLTVV.

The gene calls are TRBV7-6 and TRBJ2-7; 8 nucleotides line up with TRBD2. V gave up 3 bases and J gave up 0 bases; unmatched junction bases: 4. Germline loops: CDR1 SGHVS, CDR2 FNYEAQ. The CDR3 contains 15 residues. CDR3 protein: CASSFGRGGSYEQYF. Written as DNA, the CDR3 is TGTGCCAGCAGCTTCGGACGGGGGGGCTCCTACGAGCAGTACTTC.

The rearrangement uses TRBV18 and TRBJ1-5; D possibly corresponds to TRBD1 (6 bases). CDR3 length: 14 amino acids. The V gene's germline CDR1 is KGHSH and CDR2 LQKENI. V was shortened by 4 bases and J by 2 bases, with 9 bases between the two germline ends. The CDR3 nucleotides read TGTGCCAGCTCACGACGACAGGGCAATCAGCCCCAGCATTTT. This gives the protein CASSRRQGNQPQHF.

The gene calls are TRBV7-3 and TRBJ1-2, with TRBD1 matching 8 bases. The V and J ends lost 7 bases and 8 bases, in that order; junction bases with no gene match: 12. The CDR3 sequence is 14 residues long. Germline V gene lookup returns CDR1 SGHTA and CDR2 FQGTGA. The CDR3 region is CASTQLRGRGGYTF. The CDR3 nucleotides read TGTGCCAGCACCCAACTCAGGGGGCGGGGCGGCTACACCTTC.

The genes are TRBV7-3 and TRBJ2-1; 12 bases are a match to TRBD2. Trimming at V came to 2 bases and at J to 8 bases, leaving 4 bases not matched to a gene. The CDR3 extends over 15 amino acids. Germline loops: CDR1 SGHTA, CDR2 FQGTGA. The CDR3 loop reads CASSLLAGGEHEQFF. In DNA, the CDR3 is TGTGCCAGCAGCTTACTAGCGGGAGGGGAACATGAGCAGTTCTTC.

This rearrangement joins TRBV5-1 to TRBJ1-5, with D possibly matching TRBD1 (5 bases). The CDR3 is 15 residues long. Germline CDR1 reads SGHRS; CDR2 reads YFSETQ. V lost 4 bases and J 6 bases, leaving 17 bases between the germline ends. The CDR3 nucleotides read TGCGCCAGCAGCCCTGGGGTAGCGGGGGTTCAGCCCCAGCATTTT. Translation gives CASSPGVAGVQPQHF.

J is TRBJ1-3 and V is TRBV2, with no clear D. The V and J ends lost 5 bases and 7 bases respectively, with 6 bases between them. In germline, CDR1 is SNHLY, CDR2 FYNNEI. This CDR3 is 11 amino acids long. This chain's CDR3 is CASSSENTIYF. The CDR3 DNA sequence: TGTGCCAGCAGTTCCGAGAACACCATATATTTT. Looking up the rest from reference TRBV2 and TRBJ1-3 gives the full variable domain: EPEVTQTPSHQVTQMGQEVILRCVPISNHLYFYWYRQILGQKVEFLVSFYNNEISEKSEIFDDQFSVERPDGSNFTLKIRSTKLEDSAMYFCASSSENTIYFGEGSWLTVV.

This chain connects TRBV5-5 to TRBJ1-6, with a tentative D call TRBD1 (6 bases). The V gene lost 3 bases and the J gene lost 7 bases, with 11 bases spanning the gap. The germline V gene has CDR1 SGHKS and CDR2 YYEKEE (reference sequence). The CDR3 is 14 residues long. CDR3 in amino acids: CASSSGTLNSPLHF. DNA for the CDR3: TGTGCCAGCAGCTCCGGGACACTCAATTCACCCCTCCACTTT.

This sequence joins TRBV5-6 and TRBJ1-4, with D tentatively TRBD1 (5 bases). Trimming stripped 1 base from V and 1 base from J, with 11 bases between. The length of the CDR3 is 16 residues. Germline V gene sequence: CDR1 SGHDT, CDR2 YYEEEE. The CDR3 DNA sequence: TGTGCCAGCAGCTTGAGAAACCAGGGAACTAATGAAAAACTGTTTTTT. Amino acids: CASSLRNQGTNEKLFF.

The CDR3 region has the DNA TGTGCCAGCAGCCCAGACTTTGATACGCAGTATTTT. It encodes CASSPDFDTQYF. V and J are TRBV14 and TRBJ2-3, with no clear D. The V and J ends lost 4 bases and 6 bases respectively, with 8 bases between them. The germline gives CDR1 SGHDN, CDR2 FVKESK. CDR3 length equals 12 residues.

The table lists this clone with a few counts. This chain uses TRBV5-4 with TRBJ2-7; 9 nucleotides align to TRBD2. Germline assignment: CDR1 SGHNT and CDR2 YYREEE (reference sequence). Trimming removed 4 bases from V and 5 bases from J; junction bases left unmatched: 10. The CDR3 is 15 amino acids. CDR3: CASSPGSGRTDEQYF. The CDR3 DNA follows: TGTGCCAGCAGCCCCGGAAGCGGGAGGACTGACGAGCAGTACTTC.

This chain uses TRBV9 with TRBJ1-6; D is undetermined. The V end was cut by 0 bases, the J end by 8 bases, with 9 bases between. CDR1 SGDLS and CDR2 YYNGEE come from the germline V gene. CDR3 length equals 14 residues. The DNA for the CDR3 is TGTGCCAGCAGCGTAGTCCATACGGATTCACCCCTCCACTTT. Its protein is CASSVVHTDSPLHF.

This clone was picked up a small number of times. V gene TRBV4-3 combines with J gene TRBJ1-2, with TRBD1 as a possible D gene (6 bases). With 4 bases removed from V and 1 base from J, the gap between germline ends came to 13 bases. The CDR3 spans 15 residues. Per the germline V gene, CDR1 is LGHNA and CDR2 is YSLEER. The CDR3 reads CASSLDRRFNYGYTF. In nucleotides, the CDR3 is TGCGCCAGCAGCCTAGACAGGCGTTTTAACTATGGCTACACCTTC.

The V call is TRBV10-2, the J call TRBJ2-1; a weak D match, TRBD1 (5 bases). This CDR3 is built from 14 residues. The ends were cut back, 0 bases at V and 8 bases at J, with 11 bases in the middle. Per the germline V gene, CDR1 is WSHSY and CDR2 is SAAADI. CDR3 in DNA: TGCGCCAGCAGTGAGTCAGGGGTCCTAGATGAGCAGTTCTTC. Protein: CASSESGVLDEQFF.

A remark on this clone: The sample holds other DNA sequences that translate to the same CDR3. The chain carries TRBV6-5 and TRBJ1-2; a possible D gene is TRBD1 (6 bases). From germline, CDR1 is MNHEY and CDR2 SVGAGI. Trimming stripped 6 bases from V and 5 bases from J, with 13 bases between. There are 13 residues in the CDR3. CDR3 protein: CASRRDRKYGYTF. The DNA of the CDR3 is TGTGCCAGCAGACGTGACAGGAAATATGGCTACACCTTC.